Below, 30 T cell receptor beta chains from the same sample are listed, as sequenced in a study of blood T cell repertoires in COVID-19. Here immunoSEQ multiplex PCR was the method, and the copy in TCRdb shows in-frame clones only, minus some. The data show over 200,000 clones, around 83% seen once. Material: peripheral blood. These receptors originate from a man aged 35 to 55 with active or convalescent COVID-19.

In its sample, this clone was seen once. The sample contains more than one DNA sequence encoding this CDR3. V gene TRBV5-1 combines with J gene TRBJ2-1; 8 nucleotides align to TRBD2. V was pared by 0 bases and J by 7 bases, with 3 bases of the junction left unmatched. Germline CDR1 is SGHRS and CDR2 is YFSETQ. There are 14 residues in the CDR3. DNA of the CDR3: TGCGCCAGCAGCTTGGAGGCGGGGGGTAATGAGCAGTTCTTC. Translating it yields CASSLEAGGNEQFF. Combining the CDR3 with reference TRBV5-1 and TRBJ2-1 gives the whole variable domain KAGVTQTPRYLIKTRGQQVTLSCSPISGHRSVSWYQQTPGQGLQFLFEYFSETQRNKGNFPGRFSGRQFSNSRSEMNVSTLELGDSALYLCASSLEAGGNEQFFGPGTRLTVL.

This clone was observed a handful of times. V and J are TRBV7-3 and TRBJ2-1; 9 bases line up with TRBD1. V gave up 5 bases and J gave up 2 bases; unmatched junction bases: 4. The CDR3 spans 15 residues. Germline CDR1 is SGHTA and CDR2 is FQGTGA. CDR3 DNA: TGTGCCAGCAGCGCCGGACAGGGGCCCTACAATGAGCAGTTCTTC. It specifies CASSAGQGPYNEQFF.

In its sample, this clone was seen once. The J gene is TRBJ1-6, the V gene TRBV28, with TRBD1 matching over 7 bases. V gave up 5 bases and J gave up 2 bases; unmatched junction bases: 3. There are 15 residues in the CDR3. CDR1 and CDR2 (germline): MDHEN, SYDVKM. The CDR3 is CASSRDRAYNSPLHF. CDR3 DNA sequence: TGTGCCAGCAGTCGTGACAGGGCCTATAATTCACCCCTCCACTTT.

The chain carries TRBV19 and TRBJ1-2; TRBD1 matches 9 bases. The V and J ends lost 5 bases and 2 bases, in that order; junction bases with no gene match: 6. This CDR3 contains 15 residues. The germline CDR1 and CDR2 sequences are LNHDA and SQIVND (reference sequence). CDR3 in amino acids: CASSPPDRGNYGYTF. The CDR3 DNA sequence: TGTGCCAGTAGTCCCCCGGACAGGGGCAACTATGGCTACACCTTC.

This chain uses TRBV5-4 with TRBJ2-5; D is unresolved. The V gene's germline CDR1 is SGHNT and CDR2 YYREEE (reference sequence). V was trimmed by 2 bases and J by 5 bases, leaving 4 bases between them. The length of the CDR3 is 11 residues. For the CDR3, the DNA is TGTGCCAGCAGCTTCCGGGAGACCCAGTACTTC. This codes for CASSFRETQYF.

The V call is TRBV24-1, the J call TRBJ1-1, with D maybe TRBD1 (5 bases). The CDR3 loop spans 11 amino acids. V was trimmed by 9 bases and J by 11 bases, leaving 15 bases between them. The germline gives CDR1 KGHDR, CDR2 SFDVKD. The CDR3 DNA reads TGTGCCACCCGGGACTCCTCGAGGGCTTTCTTT. This codes for CATRDSSRAFF.

The chain's CDR3 is CSVARQGVKDTQYF. The CDR3, as DNA: TGCAGCGTTGCAAGGCAGGGGGTAAAAGATACGCAGTATTTT. This chain links TRBV29-1 with TRBJ2-3, with 7 bases aligning to TRBD1. This CDR3 has 14 residues. Germline V gene lookup returns CDR1 SQVTM and CDR2 ANQGSEA. V lost 4 bases and J lost 5; bases outside the gene matches: 9.

The chain is built from TRBV19 and TRBJ2-3; 7 nucleotides line up with TRBD1. This CDR3 is built from 14 residues. Germline V gene sequence: CDR1 LNHDA, CDR2 SQIVND (reference sequence). V shed 4 bases, J shed 0 bases, and the junction held 1 base outside the gene matches. The CDR3, as DNA: TGTGCCAGTAGTACACAGGGGAGCACAGATACGCAGTATTTT. Translation: CASSTQGSTDTQYF. The full variable domain, with the rest looked up from reference TRBV19 and TRBJ2-3, is DGGITQSPKYLFRKEGQNVTLSCEQNLNHDAMYWYRQDPGQGLRLIYYSQIVNDFQKGDIAEGYSVSREKKESFPLTVTSAQKNPTAFYLCASSTQGSTDTQYFGPGTRLTVL.

The genes are TRBV27 and TRBJ1-5; 7 bases line up with TRBD1. There are 13 residues in the CDR3. Germline V gene lookup returns CDR1 MNHEY and CDR2 SMNVEV (reference sequence). After removal of 4 bases from V and 8 bases from J, the junction contained 5 bases not matched to a gene. The CDR3 DNA reads TGTGCCAGCAGTTGGACAGGTACAGAGCCCCAGCATTTT. It is translated as CASSWTGTEPQHF.

The CDR3 DNA is TGTGCCAGCAGTTTGGGGGGACGGACCCAGTACTTC. As protein: CASSLGGRTQYF. The V call is TRBV27, the J call TRBJ2-5, with D possibly matching TRBD2 (6 bases). This CDR3 region has 12 residues. Trimming took 3 bases from V and 7 from J, leaving 9 bases between them. Germline V lookup: CDR1 MNHEY, CDR2 SMNVEV (reference sequence).

V and J are TRBV27 and TRBJ2-5; maybe TRBD2 (5 bases). Germline V gives CDR1 MNHEY, CDR2 SMNVEV (reference sequence). The CDR3 totals 12 residues. V gave up 5 bases and J gave up 5 bases, with 9 bases separating them. CDR3 in amino acids: CASSRRGETQYF. CDR3 DNA sequence: TGTGCCAGCAGTCGACGAGGGGAGACCCAGTACTTC.

The rearrangement joins TRBV30 to TRBJ1-6, with a possible D match to TRBD1 (5 bases). The CDR3 runs to 15 residues. Trimming stripped 0 bases from V and 10 bases from J, with 16 bases between. The germline gives CDR1 GTSNPN, CDR2 SVGIG (reference sequence). CDR3 nucleotides: TGTGCCTGGAGTGTTTCGGGGGTGGGGAGATCACCCCTCCACTTT. It translates to CAWSVSGVGRSPLHF.

V usage is TRBV5-4 and J usage is TRBJ1-3; D perhaps matches TRBD1 (6 bases). Deletions cut 2 bases from V and 4 bases from J, with 7 bases between. This CDR3 is built from 13 residues. The germline CDR1 and CDR2 sequences are SGHNT and YYREEE (reference sequence). The CDR3 DNA sequence: TGTGCCAGCAGCTTTCAGGGGGGAAACACCATATATTTT. Its translation: CASSFQGGNTIYF. The complete variable domain, with remaining parts taken from reference TRBV5-4 and TRBJ1-3, reads ETGVTQSPTHLIKTRGQQVTLRCSSQSGHNTVSWYQQALGQGPQFIFQYYREEENGRGNFPPRFSGLQFPNYSSELNVNALELDDSALYLCASSFQGGNTIYFGEGSWLTVV.

Comment on this clone: One end of the junction does not line up with germline, which may come from a read error. This chain connects TRBV5-1 to TRBJ2-2; possible D gene TRBD1, 5 bases. CDR3 length equals 13 residues. Germline CDR1 reads SGHRS; CDR2 reads YFSETQ. The CDR3 nucleotides read TGCGCCAGCAGCAAGGACAACAACGGGGAGCTGTTTTTT. It is translated as CASSKDNNGELFF.

This clone appeared once. The J gene is TRBJ1-1, the V gene TRBV7-9; D remains ambiguous. The CDR3 has 14 residues. CDR1 and CDR2 from the germline V gene are SEHNR and FQNEAQ (reference sequence). The V gene lost 1 base and the J gene lost 10 bases, with 16 bases spanning the gap. CDR3 in amino acids: CASSLGAAGQAAFF. The DNA of the CDR3 is TGTGCCAGCAGCTTAGGGGCCGCCGGTCAGGCAGCTTTCTTT.

V and J are TRBV6-4 and TRBJ2-3; weak D call: TRBD2 (5 bases). The CDR3 has 14 residues. V lost 4 bases and J lost 0, with 8 bases in between. Germline CDR1 MRHNA, CDR2 SNTAGT. The CDR3 spells CASSGTGSTDTQYF. The CDR3, as DNA: TGTGCCAGCAGTGGGACGGGGAGCACAGATACGCAGTATTTT.

J is TRBJ1-1 and V is TRBV28; maybe TRBD1 (5 bases). The CDR3 covers 14 residues. Germline V lookup: CDR1 MDHEN, CDR2 SYDVKM. V gave up 1 base and J gave up 2 bases, with 8 bases separating them. The CDR3 loop is CASSLSTVNTEAFF. The CDR3 nucleotides read TGTGCCAGCAGTTTATCGACAGTTAACACTGAAGCTTTCTTT.

The chain links TRBV2 to TRBJ2-1, with D perhaps TRBD1 (6 bases). The germline V gene has CDR1 SNHLY and CDR2 FYNNEI. V dropped 6 bases and J dropped 9 bases, with 12 bases sitting between them. This CDR3 is built from 12 residues. CDR3 protein: CASSRQEGEQFF. For the CDR3, the DNA is TGTGCCAGCAGCCGACAGGAAGGTGAGCAGTTCTTC.

The chain is built from TRBV7-9 and TRBJ1-1; the D gene is possibly TRBD1 (6 bases). The CDR3 sequence is 13 residues long. The V gene lost 5 bases and the J gene lost 6 bases, with 13 bases spanning the gap. Germline-derived CDR1 and CDR2 are SEHNR and FQNEAQ (reference sequence). CDR3 amino acids: CASSPQGLAEAFF. The CDR3 DNA sequence: TGTGCCAGCAGCCCCCAGGGGCTCGCTGAAGCTTTCTTT.

A note on this clone: This sample also contains other DNA sequences that code for the same CDR3. The V and J genes are TRBV5-1 and TRBJ2-1; TRBD2 aligns across 8 bases. Looked up from germline, CDR1 is SGHRS and CDR2 is YFSETQ. This CDR3 comprises 13 residues. With V trimmed by 5 bases and J by 7 bases, 5 bases remained unmatched. CDR3 amino acids: CASSPRGENEQFF. CDR3 bases: TGCGCCAGCAGTCCGCGGGGGGAGAATGAGCAGTTCTTC.

The CDR3 sequence is CASSQDLQESYGYTF. CDR3 nucleotide sequence: TGTGCCAGCAGCCAAGATCTCCAGGAATCCTATGGCTACACCTTC. The chain recombines TRBV3-1 (or the pseudogene TRBV3-2) with TRBJ1-2; D gene uncertain. Trimming pared 0 bases from V and 4 bases from J, leaving 12 bases between. The CDR3 length is 15 residues. CDR1 is LGHDT, CDR2 YNNKEL, per germline (reference sequence).

The chain recombines TRBV3-1 (or the pseudogene TRBV3-2) with TRBJ2-4; perhaps TRBD2 as D (5 bases). The CDR3 has 13 residues. Germline-derived CDR1 and CDR2 are LGHDT and YNNKEL (reference sequence). V lost 5 bases and J 7 bases, leaving 12 bases between the germline ends. The DNA for the CDR3 is TGTGCCAGCAGCTCCCTAGCCGGGAACATTCAGTACTTC. Translation: CASSSLAGNIQYF.

This chain connects TRBV4-2 to TRBJ1-3; D is unclear. With 1 base removed from V and 2 bases from J, the gap between germline ends came to 9 bases. This CDR3 is 15 amino acids long. The germline CDR1 and CDR2 sequences are LGHNA and YNFKEQ. CDR3 protein: CASSQGSSTGNTIYF. The CDR3 coding sequence is TGTGCCAGCAGCCAAGGGAGTTCCACTGGAAACACCATATATTTT.

The chain joins TRBV10-3 to TRBJ1-2; D ambiguous. The CDR3 has 14 residues. Trimming pared 0 bases from V and 1 base from J, leaving 6 bases between. Germline V gives CDR1 ENHRY, CDR2 SYGVKD. DNA for the CDR3: TGTGCCATCAGTGAGTCGGAGGTTAACTATGGCTACACCTTC. Protein product: CAISESEVNYGYTF.

The V and J genes are TRBV12-5 and TRBJ2-1; D possibly corresponds to TRBD1 (5 bases). The CDR3 spans 14 residues. Per germline, CDR1 LGHNT and CDR2 FRNRAP. Trimming took 7 bases from V and 3 from J, leaving 13 bases between them. The CDR3 region has the DNA TGTGCTAGTGCCGCAGGGTACTTCTACAATGAGCAGTTCTTC. Encoded protein: CASAAGYFYNEQFF.

The chain employs TRBV6-6 and TRBJ2-1; D is unclear. The CDR3 totals 13 residues. Germline CDR1 and CDR2: MNHNY and SVGAGI (reference sequence). The V end was cut by 6 bases, the J end by 4 bases, with 10 bases between. CDR3 bases: TGTGCCAGCAGCATACTTATATACAATGAGCAGTTCTTC. Residues: CASSILIYNEQFF.

The rearrangement links TRBV7-9 to TRBJ1-4; 7 bases match TRBD1. Trimming cost V 4 bases and J 3 bases; bases outside gene matches: 5. The CDR3 totals 15 residues. CDR1 and CDR2 (germline): SEHNR, FQNEAQ (reference sequence). The chain's CDR3 is CASSSTGTANEKLFF. Here the CDR3 DNA reads TGTGCCAGCAGCTCTACTGGGACAGCTAATGAAAAACTGTTTTTT.

The V and J genes are TRBV25-1 and TRBJ1-2; D call uncertain. The CDR3 consists of 15 residues. The germline CDR1 and CDR2 sequences are MGHDK and SYGVNS. Trimming shortened V by 3 bases and J by 5 bases, and 16 bases separated the two germline ends. CDR3 protein: CASSDQTLSPYGYTF. CDR3 DNA: TGTGCCAGCAGTGACCAAACTTTATCACCGTATGGCTACACCTTC.

This rearrangement joins TRBV24-1 to TRBJ1-1, with a possible D match to TRBD1 (6 bases). V was clipped by 12 bases and J by 8 bases, with 15 bases between them. CDR1 KGHDR and CDR2 SFDVKD come from the germline V gene. This CDR3 is built from 11 residues. CDR3 coding DNA: TGTGCCCCCTCCAGGGGATCGGAAGCTTTCTTT. Residues: CAPSRGSEAFF.

The chain joins TRBV6-5 to TRBJ2-7; D is possibly TRBD1 (6 bases). Germline V lookup: CDR1 MNHEY, CDR2 SVGAGI. Trimming stripped 6 bases from V and 4 bases from J, with 13 bases between. There are 13 residues in the CDR3. CDR3 in DNA: TGTGCCAGCAGGGGCCGGGGACATTACGAGCAGTACTTC. It translates to CASRGRGHYEQYF.